The 22 T cell receptor beta chains below were found in one sample sequenced in a study of shared clonotypes between healthy human individuals (dated by TCRdb to 2020 to 2022). The library came from the immunoSEQ multiplex PCR assay. Not all clones reach the TCRdb copy of this immuneACCESS table, which keeps in-frame sequences only. Checked studies attribute under half of the gap to unresolved V genes and leave the rest unexplained. The sample yields approximately 2,200,000 clones; roughly 91% were counted once. Of the sample, under 2% is held by the ten largest clones. For the CD8 naive samples, CD45RO-negative cells were positively selected for CCR7, yielding a CD45RA+CCR7+ population from which TemRA cells were excluded. Sample: naive CD8+ T cells from PBMCs. The sample's cell subset or site label is to be understood as: CD45RA+CCR7+. These receptors all stem from a man between 18 and 29 years old in good health. Some clones in this sample may be carry-over from other donors' samples.

The V gene is TRBV27, the J gene TRBJ1-5; 9 bases are shared with TRBD1. The V gene's germline CDR1 is MNHEY and CDR2 SMNVEV (reference sequence). After removal of 6 bases from V and 4 bases from J, the junction contained 4 bases not matched to a gene. The CDR3 loop spans 14 amino acids. CDR3 sequence: CASRQGAENQPQHF. For the CDR3, the DNA is TGTGCCAGCAGACAGGGGGCCGAAAATCAGCCCCAGCATTTT.

A note on this clone: The sample has other DNA sequences that encode this CDR3 too. The chain uses TRBV28 and TRBJ2-1, with TRBD2 matching 7 bases. CDR3 length: 16 residues. Germline assignment: CDR1 MDHEN and CDR2 SYDVKM. With 5 bases clipped from V and 1 base from J, the junction kept 8 bases outside the gene matches. The CDR3 DNA follows: TGTGCCAGCAGTCCCCTCTGGGGAGGGTCCTACAATGAGCAGTTCTTC. Amino acids: CASSPLWGGSYNEQFF.

V usage is TRBV14 and J usage is TRBJ1-1; D might be TRBD1 (5 bases). The V and J ends lost 1 base and 10 bases respectively, with 10 bases between them. The CDR3 covers 12 residues. Per the germline V gene, CDR1 is SGHDN and CDR2 is FVKESK. The CDR3 DNA follows: TGTGCCAGCAGCCAAGGCAGGGTTGGAGCTTTCTTT. This encodes CASSQGRVGAFF.

The chain has TRBV7-2 and TRBJ2-1; 10 bases are a match to TRBD2. V was pared by 3 bases and J by 8 bases, with 16 bases of the junction left unmatched. Germline lookup yields CDR1 SGHTA and CDR2 FQGNSA. The CDR3 contains 18 residues. The CDR3 DNA reads TGTGCCAGCAGCTTGAGAACCTTTAGCGGGAGGAGAGGCGATGAGCAGTTCTTC. It is translated as CASSLRTFSGRRGDEQFF. Variable domain in full (rest from reference TRBV7-2 and TRBJ2-1): GAGVSQSPSNKVTEKGKDVELRCDPISGHTALYWYRQSLGQGLEFLIYFQGNSAPDKSGLPSDRFSAERTGGSVSTLTIQRTQQEDSAVYLCASSLRTFSGRRGDEQFFGPGTRLTVL.

This chain uses TRBV27 with TRBJ1-1, with D possibly matching TRBD1 (5 bases). The ends were cut back, 6 bases at V and 4 bases at J, with 12 bases in the middle. CDR3 size: 13 residues. The germline V gene has CDR1 MNHEY and CDR2 SMNVEV (reference sequence). The CDR3 spells CASRPGRATEAFF. In DNA form, the CDR3 reads TGTGCCAGCAGGCCAGGGAGAGCCACTGAAGCTTTCTTT.

CDR3 DNA sequence: TGTGCCAGCAGCCAAGAAACGGGAGCGGCCCAGACCTACGAGCAGTACTTC. Amino acid sequence: CASSQETGAAQTYEQYF. The chain couples TRBV4-2 to TRBJ2-7; possibly TRBD2 for D (6 bases). CDR1 LGHNA and CDR2 YNFKEQ come from the germline V gene. Trimming pared 0 bases from V and 2 bases from J, leaving 17 bases between. There are 17 residues in the CDR3.

The rearrangement joins TRBV27 to TRBJ2-6, with 7 nucleotides matching TRBD1. CDR1 MNHEY and CDR2 SMNVEV come from the germline V gene (reference sequence). J lost 2 bases, V lost 6 bases, and 7 bases had no gene match. The CDR3 length is 16 residues. The CDR3 loop reads CASSHLTGAGANVLTF. As DNA, the CDR3 is TGTGCCAGCAGCCATCTCACAGGGGCTGGGGCCAACGTCCTGACTTTC.

This clone appeared once. This sequence joins TRBV28 and TRBJ2-3; the match to TRBD1 covers 9 bases. The CDR3 sequence is 19 residues long. V was clipped by 2 bases and J by 6 bases; unmatched bases: 18. Germline V lookup: CDR1 MDHEN, CDR2 SYDVKM. CDR3 region: CASSLRDRVIRGEEDTQYF. CDR3 nucleotide sequence: TGTGCCAGCAGTTTAAGGGACAGGGTGATTCGCGGGGAAGAGGATACGCAGTATTTT.

This clone was seen once. This chain connects TRBV4-3 to TRBJ2-5; D perhaps matches TRBD1 (5 bases). The CDR3 spans 14 residues. Trimming removed 1 base from V and 4 bases from J, with 10 bases in between. The V gene's germline CDR1 is LGHNA and CDR2 YSLEER. Written as DNA, the CDR3 is TGCGCCAGCAGCCAAGCGCAGGGTTTAGAGACCCAGTACTTC. Amino acid sequence: CASSQAQGLETQYF.

The V call is TRBV29-1, the J call TRBJ2-5; no definite D call. Germline assignment: CDR1 SQVTM and CDR2 ANQGSEA. The CDR3 contains 10 residues. Trimming removed 6 bases from V and 5 bases from J, with 7 bases in between. In nucleotides, the CDR3 is TGCAGCGTAAACTGGGAGACCCAGTACTTC. Protein product: CSVNWETQYF.

This clone has just one count. The chain links TRBV28 to TRBJ2-5; D could derive from TRBD1 or TRBD2 (5 bases each). CDR3 length: 14 residues. V was trimmed by 6 bases and J by 2 bases, leaving 13 bases between them. Germline CDR1 reads MDHEN; CDR2 reads SYDVKM. CDR3 loop: CASRPRDRQETQYF. CDR3 coding DNA: TGTGCCAGCAGGCCCCGGGACCGTCAAGAGACCCAGTACTTC.

The V gene is TRBV2, the J gene TRBJ2-7; D could derive from TRBD1 or TRBD2 (5 bases each). Germline V lookup: CDR1 SNHLY, CDR2 FYNNEI. Trimming shortened V by 3 bases and J by 0 bases, and 12 bases separated the two germline ends. The CDR3 runs 15 residues. CDR3 residues: CASSDLGPPSYEQYF. CDR3 in DNA: TGTGCCAGCAGTGATTTGGGACCCCCCTCCTACGAGCAGTACTTC.

This clone was observed a single time. The chain uses TRBV28 and TRBJ2-7; 8 bases fit TRBD1. CDR3 length equals 13 residues. Germline loops: CDR1 MDHEN, CDR2 SYDVKM. V was clipped by 6 bases and J by 4 bases; unmatched bases: 5. CDR3: CASRRQGRYEQYF. The CDR3 DNA reads as TGTGCCAGCAGACGACAGGGGCGGTACGAGCAGTACTTC.

The genes are TRBV27 and TRBJ2-1; 7 nucleotides line up with TRBD1. This CDR3 has 15 residues. The V gene's germline CDR1 is MNHEY and CDR2 SMNVEV (reference sequence). V lost 4 bases to trimming and J lost 4 bases; unmatched junction nucleotides: 7. The CDR3 loop is CASSYDRVTYNEQFF. The CDR3 DNA sequence: TGTGCCAGCAGTTATGACAGGGTTACATACAATGAGCAGTTCTTC.

The gene calls are TRBV2 and TRBJ2-7, with TRBD2 matching 10 bases. The CDR3 is made up of 22 amino acids. V trimming: 2 bases; J trimming: 2 bases; junction bases outside the gene matches: 24. Looked up from germline, CDR1 is SNHLY and CDR2 is FYNNEI. CDR3 sequence reads: CASSEPRQAGSLSSGSPYEQYF. CDR3 nucleotides: TGTGCCAGCAGTGAACCCCGACAGGCGGGGTCCCTATCTAGCGGGAGTCCCTACGAGCAGTACTTC. Combining the CDR3 with reference TRBV2 and TRBJ2-7 gives the whole variable domain EPEVTQTPSHQVTQMGQEVILRCVPISNHLYFYWYRQILGQKVEFLVSFYNNEISEKSEIFDDQFSVERPDGSNFTLKIRSTKLEDSAMYFCASSEPRQAGSLSSGSPYEQYFGPGTRLTVT.

Concerning this clone: Mismatch with germline at one junction end may stem from a read error. The J gene is TRBJ1-6, the V gene TRBV6-6; D is uncertain. Germline CDR1 reads MNHNY; CDR2 reads SVGAGI (reference sequence). CDR3 length: 12 amino acids. CDR3 loop: CASTYFNSPLHF. CDR3 nucleotide sequence: TGTGCCAGCACTTACTTCAATTCACCCCTCCACTTT.

The rearrangement joins TRBV27 to TRBJ2-7; unclear D gene. Germline V lookup: CDR1 MNHEY, CDR2 SMNVEV (reference sequence). V was trimmed by 0 bases and J by 3 bases, leaving 15 bases between them. This CDR3 spans 16 amino acids. The CDR3 sequence: CASSLSAWVWDYEQYF. DNA of the CDR3: TGTGCCAGCAGTTTATCGGCCTGGGTGTGGGACTACGAGCAGTACTTC.

A note on this clone: A junction boundary mismatches the germline segment, possibly from a read error. The chain links TRBV7-9 to TRBJ2-7; a weak D match, TRBD2 (5 bases). The germline CDR1 and CDR2 sequences are SEHNR and FQNEAQ (reference sequence). This CDR3 comprises 12 residues. The CDR3 DNA reads as TGTGCCAGCAGCCTAGCATCGTGGGAGCAGTACTTC. Protein sequence: CASSLASWEQYF.

This chain uses TRBV4-3 with TRBJ2-7; 7 bases line up with TRBD1. The V and J ends lost 1 base and 1 base, in that order; junction bases with no gene match: 4. The CDR3 consists of 15 residues. Germline values: CDR1 LGHNA, CDR2 YSLEER. CDR3 DNA sequence: TGCGCCAGCAGCCAAGCTGAGGACAGGTCCTACGAGCAGTACTTC. This codes for CASSQAEDRSYEQYF.

The rearrangement links TRBV19 to TRBJ2-2, with 8 bases fitting TRBD1. Trimming cost V 1 base and J 6 bases; bases outside gene matches: 4. Germline lookup yields CDR1 LNHDA and CDR2 SQIVND (reference sequence). The CDR3 has 15 residues. DNA for the CDR3: TGTGCCAGTAGTATAGGGACAGGGTCGGCCGGGGAGCTGTTTTTT. Residues: CASSIGTGSAGELFF. Variable domain in full (rest from reference TRBV19 and TRBJ2-2): DGGITQSPKYLFRKEGQNVTLSCEQNLNHDAMYWYRQDPGQGLRLIYYSQIVNDFQKGDIAEGYSVSREKKESFPLTVTSAQKNPTAFYLCASSIGTGSAGELFFGEGSRLTVL.

This chain uses TRBV9 with TRBJ1-1; no definite D call. Germline V gene sequence: CDR1 SGDLS, CDR2 YYNGEE. There are 16 residues in the CDR3. Between the trimmed V and J ends, which lost 1 base and 1 base, there was a span of 14 bases. The CDR3: CASSVSASPENTEAFF. Written as DNA, the CDR3 is TGTGCCAGCAGCGTATCGGCCTCTCCTGAGAACACTGAAGCTTTCTTT.

J is TRBJ2-7 and V is TRBV10-3; possible D gene TRBD1, 5 bases. The length of the CDR3 is 12 residues. V lost 5 bases to trimming and J lost 6 bases, with 11 bases between them. The germline gives CDR1 ENHRY, CDR2 SYGVKD. CDR3 nucleotides: TGTGCCATCAGTAGTCAGGGTGTCGAGCAGTACTTC. Translating it yields CAISSQGVEQYF.